The present T cell receptor beta chain was sequenced within a study of OX40 agonist ivuxolimab in advanced cancers. Study as a whole: Males comprised roughly four fifths of the group, whose mean age was 60 years (range roughly 20 to 85).

Study observations and caveats: With doses of 0.1 to 3.0 mg/kg, CD4+ and CD8+ blood T cells had undergone clonal expansion by week 6. It was also the case that some nonresponders had low normalized T-cell clonal expansion.

The table came from immunoSEQ multiplex PCR; TCRdb's copy has only in-frame clones and leaves some out. This table has roughly 92,000 clones, roughly 90% appearing once. The CDR3 extends over 16 amino acids. Germline CDR1 and CDR2: WSHSY and SAAADI. V trimming: 3 bases; J trimming: 2 bases; junction bases outside the gene matches: 6. Note on this clone: The target antigen is unknown.

This chain links TRBV10-2 with TRBJ2-5; 10 positions agree with TRBD2. The source is an adult with an advanced solid tumor such as melanoma, head and neck, liver or kidney cancer. The specimen was CD4+ or CD8+ T cells sorted from blood, collected in a trial of the OX40 agonist ivuxolimab. The DNA for the CDR3 is TGCGCCAGCAGTGAAGCGGGAGGGATGGTACAAGAGACCCAGTACTTC. Translation gives CASSEAGGMVQETQYF.